This is a list of T cell receptor beta chains from one sample in a study of shared T cell receptors in the human thymus. The data were produced by immunoSEQ multiplex PCR, yet TCRdb's version contains in-frame clones alone and is incomplete. There are under 700,000 clones in the sample; around 78% occur only once, and 0.013% lies in the top ten. This sample also belongs to another study, concerning human thymus T cells.

Sequencing was performed on thymocytes. The receptor set was obtained from a boy younger than two with a congenital heart defect. CDR3s include the opening cysteine and the closing phenylalanine or tryptophan. A D gene is named only where the DNA matches it firmly. A row's size may be missing; if present it is once, few, many or a size class.

TRBV28	TRBJ2-7	NA	NA	TGTGCCAGCAGTTCCCCCGGCGGTTCGGGGGAGCAGTACTTC	CASSSPGGSGEQYF
TRBV7-9	TRBJ2-1	TRBD1	NA	TGTGCCGGACAGGCCCAGGATTCTAGTGTCATGAATGAGCAGTTCTTC	CAGQAQDSSVMNEQFF
TRBV15	TRBJ1-5	TRBD1	NA	TGTGCCACCAGCGGGCAGGACAGGGTCGGCAATCAGCCCCAGCATTTT	CATSGQDRVGNQPQHF
TRBV7-9	TRBJ2-7	NA	once	TGTGCCAGCAGCCTCGGGGTGGAGGACTACGAGCAGTACTTC	CASSLGVEDYEQYF
TRBV10-2	TRBJ1-2	TRBD1	NA	TGCGCCAGCCGAGGGGGCCAGGATGAATCTGGCTATGGCTACACCTTC	CASRGGQDESGYGYTF
TRBV15	TRBJ2-3	TRBD2	NA	TGTGCCACCAGCGGACGGAGGGCGGGAGGCCGATTCACAGATACGCAGTATTTT	CATSGRRAGGRFTDTQYF
TRBV2	TRBJ1-2	NA	NA	TGTGCCACCCCTTATTTTGGAGGGGATGGCTACACCTTC	CATPYFGGDGYTF
TRBV5-6	TRBJ1-2	NA	NA	TGTGCCAGCAGCTTGGACAGGAATTCTAACTATGGCTACACCTTC	CASSLDRNSNYGYTF
TRBV10-2	TRBJ2-5	TRBD2	NA	TGCGCCACGACTAGCGCCCGGGGCCAAGAGACCCAGTACTTC	CATTSARGQETQYF
TRBV6-4	TRBJ2-3	NA	once	TGTGCCAGGGTAGAGGGCACAGATACGCAGTATTTT	CARVEGTDTQYF
TRBV9	TRBJ2-5	NA	few	TGTGCCAGCAGCGTAGTAGCGGTTGGGGAGACCCAGTACTTC	CASSVVAVGETQYF
TRBV4-2	TRBJ1-1	NA	NA	TGTGCCAGCAGCCAAGACAAGGCAAGGGGTTGCCCTGAAGCTTTCTTT	CASSQDKARGCPEAFF
TRBV7-9	TRBJ1-1	TRBD1	NA	TGTGCCAGCAGCACCGGGACAGGGAACACTGAAGCTTTCTTT	CASSTGTGNTEAFF
TRBV18	TRBJ2-7	NA	NA	TGTGCCAGCTCCCCGAGAGTGCTCAACGAGCAGTACTTC	CASSPRVLNEQYF
TRBV4-1	TRBJ1-2	TRBD1	NA	TGCGCCAGCAGCCAAACAGGGGAATATGGCTACACCTTC	CASSQTGEYGYTF
TRBV4-3	TRBJ2-1	TRBD1	once	TGCGCCAGCAGCCAAAGGATAGACAGGGCCAACAGAAGTGAGCAGTTCTTC	CASSQRIDRANRSEQFF
TRBV15	TRBJ2-1	TRBD2	NA	TGTGCCACCAGCAGAGATCGGACAGAACAACAGACTAGCGGGATGCGTGGTGAGCAGTTCTTC	CATSRDRTEQQTSGMRGEQFF
TRBV6-5	TRBJ2-5	TRBD1	NA	TGTGCCAGCAGCCGGGGACAGGGGATCGAGACCCAGTACTTC	CASSRGQGIETQYF
TRBV5-6	TRBJ2-2	NA	once	TGTGCCAGCAGCTTGGGTACAGGTTATAGCGGGGAGCTGTTTTTT	CASSLGTGYSGELFF
TRBV5-4	TRBJ2-7	TRBD2	NA	TGTGCCAGCCGGCGGGGGGGCTCCTACGAGCAGTACTTC	CASRRGGSYEQYF
TRBV14	TRBJ1-1	NA	NA	TGTGCCAGCAGCCAACTGGGGGCAGAAGTGAACACTGAAGCTTTCTTT	CASSQLGAEVNTEAFF
TRBV4-1	TRBJ1-5	TRBD1	NA	TGCGCCAGCAGCCAAGAACAGGGGGATCAGCCCCAGCATTTT	CASSQEQGDQPQHF
TRBV30	TRBJ2-1	NA	NA	TGTGCCTGGATCTCGCCAGAGGGAGTTCGGGGCAATGAGCAGTTCTTC	CAWISPEGVRGNEQFF
TRBV4-2	TRBJ2-1	TRBD2	NA	TGTGCCAGCAGCCAAGGCGGGCCTAGCGGGAGAAGAAGGGCCTACAATGAGCAGTTCTTC	CASSQGGPSGRRRAYNEQFF
TRBV21-1	TRBJ2-4	NA	once	TGTGCCAGCAAGCTGTTCGGGCTTTCGGGGGACATTCAGTACTTC	CASKLFGLSGDIQYF
TRBV19	TRBJ2-1	NA	NA	TGTGCCAGTAGTATAGGGCAGGGTCCAGGGATGGATGAGCAGTTCTTC	CASSIGQGPGMDEQFF
TRBV5-6	TRBJ2-7	NA	NA	TGTGCCAGCAGTTACCGGGACAACTCCTACGAGCAGTACTTC	CASSYRDNSYEQYF
TRBV7-2	TRBJ2-2	TRBD2	NA	TGTGCCAGCAGCTCCCGACTAGCGGGAGACACCGGGGAGCTGTTTTTT	CASSSRLAGDTGELFF
TRBV4-3	TRBJ2-7	TRBD2	once	TGCGCCAGCAGCCCCTCCCGGACTAGCGGAACCTACGAGCAGTACTTC	CASSPSRTSGTYEQYF
TRBV2	TRBJ2-1	TRBD1	NA	TGTGCCAGCGATCCCGGGGGGGACAGGGGGCTAGCGGGAGCGATAAATGAGCAGTTCTTC	CASDPGGDRGLAGAINEQFF
TRBV7-9	TRBJ2-5	NA	NA	TGTGCCAGCAGCTTTACGGGAGTACGCGAGACCCAGTACTTC	CASSFTGVRETQYF
TRBV5-8	TRBJ2-4	NA	NA	TGTGCCAGCAGCCTCGACGGGTCGGGCAAAAACATTCAGTACTTC	CASSLDGSGKNIQYF
TRBV4-3	TRBJ1-1	NA	NA	TGCGCCAGCAGCCAAGGCGGTGAAGCTTTCTTT	CASSQGGEAFF
TRBV4-1	TRBJ2-3	TRBD2	NA	TGCGCCAGCAGCCAAGACCCCGGGACTAGCGGGACGTTTTCAGATACGCAGTATTTT	CASSQDPGTSGTFSDTQYF
TRBV4-3	TRBJ2-7	NA	NA	TGCGCCAGCAGCCAAGATTCGCAGGATCCCGAGCAGTACTTC	CASSQDSQDPEQYF
TRBV5-6	TRBJ1-2	NA	NA	TGTGCCAGCAGCTTGTTTCACTCTCTTAACTATGGCTACACCTTC	CASSLFHSLNYGYTF
TRBV7-4	TRBJ2-5	NA	NA	TGTGCCAGCAGCTTAGTGCGGGCAGCCCAAGAGACCCAGTACTTC	CASSLVRAAQETQYF
TRBV5-1	TRBJ1-5	NA	NA	TGCGCCAGCAGCCGGAGCGGGCCGAAGCCCCAGCATTTT	CASSRSGPKPQHF
TRBV11-2	TRBJ2-3	NA	few	TGTGCCACCTCCGAGGGCACTCTTCACACAGATACGCAGTATTTT	CATSEGTLHTDTQYF
TRBV27	TRBJ1-1	TRBD1	NA	TGTGCCAGCAGTTTATCGAGGACAGGGGGCACTGAAGCTTTCTTT	CASSLSRTGGTEAFF
TRBV10-3	TRBJ2-5	TRBD1	NA	TGTGCCATCAGTGAGAAGTCGGCGGGACAGGGACAAGAGACCCAGTACTTC	CAISEKSAGQGQETQYF
TRBV4-1	TRBJ1-1	NA	NA	TGCGCCAGCAGCCAAGTGAGTGGCACTGAAGCTTTCTTT	CASSQVSGTEAFF
TRBV4-3	TRBJ1-5	TRBD1	NA	TGCGCCAGCAGCTCGGACAGGGGGGGCAATCAGCCCCAGCATTTT	CASSSDRGGNQPQHF
TRBV11-2	TRBJ1-4	NA	once	TGTGCCAGCAGCTCGGTCGCAAGAGAGATCCCCGACAGAAATGAAAAACTGTTTTTT	CASSSVAREIPDRNEKLFF
TRBV2	TRBJ2-7	TRBD2	NA	TGTGCCAGCAGTAAGCGGGAAACTAACTACGAGCAGTACTTC	CASSKRETNYEQYF
TRBV11-3	TRBJ1-1	NA	NA	TGTGCCAGCAGCTTAGTAGGGCGGGGAGCCGAAGCTTTCTTT	CASSLVGRGAEAFF
TRBV15	TRBJ2-5	NA	once	TGTGCCACCAGCAGAGAAGGAGGGTATAAGGTTAATAAAGAGACCCAGTACTTC	CATSREGGYKVNKETQYF
TRBV27	TRBJ2-5	TRBD1	once	TGTGCCAGCAGTCCGAACAGGGGGCAGGAGACCCAGTACTTC	CASSPNRGQETQYF
TRBV7-9	TRBJ2-7	TRBD1	NA	TGTGCCAGCAGCTTAGGGACAGGGGCCTACGAGCAGTACTTC	CASSLGTGAYEQYF
TRBV5-6	TRBJ2-5	TRBD2	NA	TGTGCCAGCAGCCGATGGACTAGCGGGAGAGTAGGAGCGGAGACCCAGTACTTC	CASSRWTSGRVGAETQYF
TRBV4-3	TRBJ1-4	TRBD1	NA	TGCGCCAGCAGCCAAAGACAGGGGGGAACTAATGAAAAACTGTTTTTT	CASSQRQGGTNEKLFF
TRBV5-1	TRBJ2-5	TRBD2	NA	TGCGCCAGCAGCTTGGGAAGGGGGCTAGCGGGGGCCAAAGAGACCCAGTACTTC	CASSLGRGLAGAKETQYF
TRBV15	TRBJ2-7	NA	NA	TGTGCCACCAGCAGGCAGGGTCGGAGCGAGCAGTACTTC	CATSRQGRSEQYF
TRBV11-2	TRBJ2-7	TRBD1	NA	TGTGCCAGCGGACAGGGTCCCTACGAGCAGTACTTC	CASGQGPYEQYF
TRBV7-3	TRBJ2-6	TRBD2	NA	TGTGCCAGCAGTCAAATTCAGACTAGCGGGAGGAATGGGGCCAACGTCCTGACTTTC	CASSQIQTSGRNGANVLTF